This T cell receptor beta chain was documented in a study of blood T cell repertoires in COVID-19. Across the whole study: Some COVID-19 samples were acute and others convalescent; all came from the United States, Italy and Spain. T cells, B-cell-depleted T cells, or PBMCs supplied cDNA or gDNA.

Original processing methods: How many nucleated cells were present was estimated from reference gene primer amplification. Profiled with immunoSEQ multiplex PCR; TCRdb holds only in-frame clones, not every one. The DNA gave D and trimming, while V, J and clone size come from that table. The sample carries approximately 320,000 clones, roughly 89% recorded once. This CDR3 is 14 amino acids long. CDR1 and CDR2 (germline): SGDLS, YYNGEE. V trimming: 7 bases; J trimming: 3 bases; junction bases outside the gene matches: 6. Seattle-derived patients entered the study during active infection and were followed longitudinally.

The sequencing sample was made of peripheral blood. This sequence originates from a woman aged 30 to 39 with COVID-19, enrolled during active disease. The chain combines TRBV9 with TRBJ2-1; the match to TRBD2 covers 8 bases. The CDR3 DNA is TGTGCCAGCGGACTAGCTGGTGTCTACAATGAGCAGTTCTTC. This encodes CASGLAGVYNEQFF.